This T cell receptor beta chain was recorded in a study of low-dose radiotherapy and immunotherapy resistance in tumors. The wider study: It was every two weeks, one day before radiation and immunotherapy, that intravenous cyclophosphamide 200 mg/m2 was given.

TRAV and TRBV primers primed cDNA for both TCRalpha and TCRbeta. TCR amplification ran roughly 20 PCR cycles using constant-region and V-primer adapter primers. A single record per CDR3 protein comes from TCRdb applying MiXCR to the reads. The repertoire holds about 80,000 distinct CDR3 sequences, with 15% to 20% as singletons. V shed 3 bases and J shed 0 bases, with 9 bases lying between them. The germline CDR1 and CDR2 sequences are LNHDA and SQIVND (reference sequence). The CDR3 consists of 16 residues. Time point given: after trial treatment. Treatment described: LDRT plus nivolumab, ipilimumab, low-dose cyclophosphamide and aspirin (RACIN trial).

The source was PBMCs, collected after low-dose radiotherapy plus immunotherapy. This clonotype was sampled from a male donor with prostate cancer. J is TRBJ2-6 and V is TRBV19; the D is unclear. The CDR3 reads CASSIAGDSGANVLTF. In DNA form, the CDR3 reads TGTGCCAGTAGTATCGCTGGGGACTCTGGGGCCAACGTCCTGACTTTC.